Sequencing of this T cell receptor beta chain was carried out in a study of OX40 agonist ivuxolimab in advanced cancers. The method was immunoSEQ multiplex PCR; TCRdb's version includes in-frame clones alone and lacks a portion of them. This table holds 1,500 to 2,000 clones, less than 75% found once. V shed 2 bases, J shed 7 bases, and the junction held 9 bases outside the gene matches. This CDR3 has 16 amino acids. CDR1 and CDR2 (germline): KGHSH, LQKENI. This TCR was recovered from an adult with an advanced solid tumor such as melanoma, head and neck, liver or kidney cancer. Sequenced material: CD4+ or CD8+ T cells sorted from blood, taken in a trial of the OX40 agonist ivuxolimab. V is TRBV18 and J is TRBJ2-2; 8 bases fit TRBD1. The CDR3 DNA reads TGTGCCAGCTCACCATTATCCAGGGGGCGTGGCGGGGAGCTGTTTTTT. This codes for CASSPLSRGRGGELFF.